Detailed here is one T cell receptor (beta chain). What it binds is unknown. Trimming took 6 bases from V and 0 from J, leaving 14 bases between them. CDR3 length: 15 amino acids. Germline-derived CDR1 and CDR2 are LNHDA and SQIVND (reference sequence). The record originates from a study of T-cell memory formation after mild COVID-19. The wider study: There were largely donor-specific TCR clusters.

Study outcomes and limitations: Clones contracting over day 15 to 85 were CD4/CD8 balanced, with later expanders leaning CD4+. Contracting CD8+ clones were enriched in EMRA, CD4+ mainly in CM and EM.

The TCR alpha and TCR beta cDNA libraries, bearing sample barcodes and UMIs, were generated by 5'RACE using constant-segment primers. TCRdb independently ran MiXCR on the 5' RACE reads; one entry per CDR3 protein. Of 150,000 or so distinct CDR3 sequences in the sample, roughly 14% were seen once. The sequencing input was PBMCs or a T cell subset sorted from them (not recorded which). The chain combines TRBV19 with TRBJ1-1, with D possibly being TRBD1 (5 bases). The clonotype comes from an adult woman who had mild COVID-19 (a few samples of this study predate the infection). Cell type and time point are not known. The CDR3 reads CASRQGPRMNTEAFF. For the CDR3, the DNA is TGTGCCAGTAGGCAGGGCCCGAGGATGAACACTGAAGCTTTCTTT. Based on the CDR3 plus reference TRBV19 and TRBJ1-1, the full variable domain is DGGITQSPKYLFRKEGQNVTLSCEQNLNHDAMYWYRQDPGQGLRLIYYSQIVNDFQKGDIAEGYSVSREKKESFPLTVTSAQKNPTAFYLCASRQGPRMNTEAFFGQGTRLTVV.